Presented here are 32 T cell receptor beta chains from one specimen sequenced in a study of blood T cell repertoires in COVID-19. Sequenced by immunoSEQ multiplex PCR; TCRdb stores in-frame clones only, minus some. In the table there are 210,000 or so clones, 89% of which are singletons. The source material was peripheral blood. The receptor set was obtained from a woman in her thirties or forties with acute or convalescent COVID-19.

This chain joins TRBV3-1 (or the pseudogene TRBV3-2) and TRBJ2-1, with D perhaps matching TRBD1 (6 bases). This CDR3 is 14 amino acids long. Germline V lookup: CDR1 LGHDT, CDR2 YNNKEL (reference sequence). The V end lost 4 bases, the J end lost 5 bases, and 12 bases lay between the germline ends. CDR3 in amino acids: CASSLYRVHNEQFF. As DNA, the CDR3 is TGTGCCAGCAGCCTCTACAGGGTCCACAATGAGCAGTTCTTC.

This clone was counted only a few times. This chain's CDR3 is CASSLAGGLINEQFF. The CDR3 region has the DNA TGTGCCAGCAGCTTGGCGGGGGGACTGATCAATGAGCAGTTCTTC. The genes are TRBV5-4 and TRBJ2-1; TRBD2 agrees at 7 bases. This CDR3 has 15 amino acids. Losses at the gene ends were 0 bases for V and 6 bases for J; bases not matched to a gene: 6. Per germline, CDR1 SGHNT and CDR2 YYREEE (reference sequence). The full variable domain, with the rest looked up from reference TRBV5-4 and TRBJ2-1, is ETGVTQSPTHLIKTRGQQVTLRCSSQSGHNTVSWYQQALGQGPQFIFQYYREEENGRGNFPPRFSGLQFPNYSSELNVNALELDDSALYLCASSLAGGLINEQFFGPGTRLTVL.

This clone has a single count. CDR3 DNA sequence: TGTGCCAGTACTTCCGGCGCCCCAGGCACCGGGGAGCTGTTTTTT. Translation gives CASTSGAPGTGELFF. The rearrangement joins TRBV2 to TRBJ2-2; D unclear. V lost 9 bases to trimming and J lost 4 bases, with 18 bases between them. The CDR3 is 15 amino acids. Germline V gene data show CDR1 as SNHLY and CDR2 as FYNNEI.

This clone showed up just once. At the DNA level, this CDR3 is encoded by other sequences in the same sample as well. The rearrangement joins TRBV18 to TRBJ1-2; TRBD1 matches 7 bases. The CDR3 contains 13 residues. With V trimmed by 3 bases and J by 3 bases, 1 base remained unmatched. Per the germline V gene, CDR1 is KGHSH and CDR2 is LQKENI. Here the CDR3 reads CASSPGTDYGYTF. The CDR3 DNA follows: TGTGCCAGCTCACCCGGGACAGACTATGGCTACACCTTC.

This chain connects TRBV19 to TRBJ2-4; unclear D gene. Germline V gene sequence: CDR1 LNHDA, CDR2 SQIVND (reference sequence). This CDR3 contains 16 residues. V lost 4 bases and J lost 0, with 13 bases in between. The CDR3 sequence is CASSSGGTLAKNIQYF. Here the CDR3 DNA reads TGTGCCAGTAGTAGCGGCGGAACACTAGCCAAAAACATTCAGTACTTC. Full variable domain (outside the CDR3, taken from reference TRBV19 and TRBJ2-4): DGGITQSPKYLFRKEGQNVTLSCEQNLNHDAMYWYRQDPGQGLRLIYYSQIVNDFQKGDIAEGYSVSREKKESFPLTVTSAQKNPTAFYLCASSSGGTLAKNIQYFGAGTRLSVL.

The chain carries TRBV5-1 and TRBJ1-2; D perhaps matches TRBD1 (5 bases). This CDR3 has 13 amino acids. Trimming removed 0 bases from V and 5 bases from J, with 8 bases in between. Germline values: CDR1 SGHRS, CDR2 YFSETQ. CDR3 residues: CASSLEQEYGYTF. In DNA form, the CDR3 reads TGCGCCAGCAGCTTGGAACAGGAATATGGCTACACCTTC.

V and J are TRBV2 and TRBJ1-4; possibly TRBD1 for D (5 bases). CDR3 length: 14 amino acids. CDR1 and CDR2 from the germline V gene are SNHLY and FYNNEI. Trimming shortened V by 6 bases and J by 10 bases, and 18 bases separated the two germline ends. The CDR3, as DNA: TGTGCCAGCAGACTGACAGAGGAAAGAAGAAAACTGTTTTTT. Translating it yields CASRLTEERRKLFF.

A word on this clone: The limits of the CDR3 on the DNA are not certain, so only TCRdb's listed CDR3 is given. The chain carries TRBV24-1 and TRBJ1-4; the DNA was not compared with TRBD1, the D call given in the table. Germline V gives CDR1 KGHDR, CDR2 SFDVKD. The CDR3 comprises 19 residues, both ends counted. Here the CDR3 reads CATSDWTGGTGHFGEKLFF.

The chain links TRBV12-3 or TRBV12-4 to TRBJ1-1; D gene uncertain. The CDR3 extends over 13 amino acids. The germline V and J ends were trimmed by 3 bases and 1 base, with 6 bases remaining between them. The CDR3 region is CASSLRANTEAFF. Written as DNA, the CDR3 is TGTGCCAGCAGTTTGAGGGCGAACACTGAAGCTTTCTTT.

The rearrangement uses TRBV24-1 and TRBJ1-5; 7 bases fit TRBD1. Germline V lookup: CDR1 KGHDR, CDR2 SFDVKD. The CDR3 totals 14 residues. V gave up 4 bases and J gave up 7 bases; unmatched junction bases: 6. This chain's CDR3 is CATSDRGKIQPQHF. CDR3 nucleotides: TGTGCCACCAGTGACAGGGGGAAGATACAGCCCCAGCATTTT.

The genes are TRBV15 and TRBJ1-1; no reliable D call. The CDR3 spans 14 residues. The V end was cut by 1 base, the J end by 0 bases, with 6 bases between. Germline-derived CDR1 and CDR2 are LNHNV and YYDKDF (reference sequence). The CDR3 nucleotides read TGTGCCACCAGCAGAGCAGATTTGAACACTGAAGCTTTCTTT. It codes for CATSRADLNTEAFF.

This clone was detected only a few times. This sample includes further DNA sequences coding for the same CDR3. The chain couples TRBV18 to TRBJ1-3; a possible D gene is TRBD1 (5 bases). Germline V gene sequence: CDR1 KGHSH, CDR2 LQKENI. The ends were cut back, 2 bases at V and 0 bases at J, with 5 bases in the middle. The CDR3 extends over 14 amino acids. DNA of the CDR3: TGTGCCAGCTCACCAGACAGCTCTGGAAACACCATATATTTT. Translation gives CASSPDSSGNTIYF.

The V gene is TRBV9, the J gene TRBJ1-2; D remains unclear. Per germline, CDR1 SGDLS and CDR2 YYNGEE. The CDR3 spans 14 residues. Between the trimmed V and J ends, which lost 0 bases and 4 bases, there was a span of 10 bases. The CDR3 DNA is TGTGCCAGCAGCGTAGGTGAACAAATCTATGGCTACACCTTC. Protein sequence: CASSVGEQIYGYTF.

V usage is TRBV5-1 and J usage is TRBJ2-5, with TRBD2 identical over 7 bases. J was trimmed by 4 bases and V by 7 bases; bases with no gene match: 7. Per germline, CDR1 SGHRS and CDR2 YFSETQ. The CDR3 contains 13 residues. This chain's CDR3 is CASREARRETQYF. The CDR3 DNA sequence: TGCGCCAGCCGGGAGGCGAGGAGAGAGACCCAGTACTTC.

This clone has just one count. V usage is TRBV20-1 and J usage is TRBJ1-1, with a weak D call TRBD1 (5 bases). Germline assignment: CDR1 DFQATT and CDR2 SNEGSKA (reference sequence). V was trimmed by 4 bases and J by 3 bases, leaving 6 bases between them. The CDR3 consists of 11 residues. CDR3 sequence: CSATGYTEAFF. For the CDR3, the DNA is TGCAGTGCTACAGGGTACACTGAAGCTTTCTTT.

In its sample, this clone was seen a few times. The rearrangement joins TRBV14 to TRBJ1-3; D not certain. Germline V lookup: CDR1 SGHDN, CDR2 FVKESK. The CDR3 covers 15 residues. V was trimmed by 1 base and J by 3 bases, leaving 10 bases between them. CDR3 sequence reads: CASSQAPVYGNTIYF. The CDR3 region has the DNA TGTGCCAGCAGCCAAGCCCCAGTGTATGGAAACACCATATATTTT.

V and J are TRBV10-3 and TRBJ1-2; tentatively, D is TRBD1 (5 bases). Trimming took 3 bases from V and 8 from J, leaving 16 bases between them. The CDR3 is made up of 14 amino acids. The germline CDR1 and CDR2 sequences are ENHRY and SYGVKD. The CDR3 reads CAISDDSPAWGYTF. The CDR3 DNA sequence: TGTGCCATCAGTGATGACAGCCCGGCGTGGGGCTACACCTTC.

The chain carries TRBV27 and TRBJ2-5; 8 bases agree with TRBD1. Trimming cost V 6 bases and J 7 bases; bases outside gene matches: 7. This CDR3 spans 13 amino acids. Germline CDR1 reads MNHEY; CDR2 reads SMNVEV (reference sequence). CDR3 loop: CASRPGGAGTQYF. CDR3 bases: TGTGCCAGCAGACCAGGGGGCGCCGGGACCCAGTACTTC.

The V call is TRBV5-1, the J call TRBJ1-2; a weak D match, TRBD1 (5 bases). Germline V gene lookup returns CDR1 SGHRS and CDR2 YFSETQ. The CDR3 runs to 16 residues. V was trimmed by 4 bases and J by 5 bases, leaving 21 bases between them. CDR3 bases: TGCGCCAGCAGCCAGGGAGGGACGGGGGAGATTTATGGCTACACCTTC. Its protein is CASSQGGTGEIYGYTF.

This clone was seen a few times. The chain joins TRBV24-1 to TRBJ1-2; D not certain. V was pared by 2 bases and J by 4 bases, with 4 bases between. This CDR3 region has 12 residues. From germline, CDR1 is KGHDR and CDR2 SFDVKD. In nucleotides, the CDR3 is TGTGCCACCAGTGATTCCTCCTATGGCTACACCTTC. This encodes CATSDSSYGYTF.

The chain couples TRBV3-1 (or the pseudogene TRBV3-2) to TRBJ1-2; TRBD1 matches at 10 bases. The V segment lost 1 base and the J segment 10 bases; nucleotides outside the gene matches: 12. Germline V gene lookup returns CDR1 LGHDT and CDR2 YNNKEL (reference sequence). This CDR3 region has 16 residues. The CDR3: CASSQVYLPRQGAYTF. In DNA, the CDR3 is TGTGCCAGCAGCCAAGTATATTTACCCCGACAGGGGGCCTACACCTTC.

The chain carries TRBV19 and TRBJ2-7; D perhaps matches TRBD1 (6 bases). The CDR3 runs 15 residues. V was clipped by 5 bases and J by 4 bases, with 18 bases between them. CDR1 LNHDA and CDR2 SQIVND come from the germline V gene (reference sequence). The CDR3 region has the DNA TGTGCCAGTAGTCCCGGGACAAGTATGGGGTACGAGCAGTACGTC. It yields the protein CASSPGTSMGYEQYV.

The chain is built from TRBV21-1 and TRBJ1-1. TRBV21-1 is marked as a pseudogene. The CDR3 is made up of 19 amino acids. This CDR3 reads CASSKALSGLRVGNTEAFF. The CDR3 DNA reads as TGTGCCAGCAGCAAAGCGCTTTCGGGTTTACGTGTAGGGAACACTGAAGCTTTCTTT.

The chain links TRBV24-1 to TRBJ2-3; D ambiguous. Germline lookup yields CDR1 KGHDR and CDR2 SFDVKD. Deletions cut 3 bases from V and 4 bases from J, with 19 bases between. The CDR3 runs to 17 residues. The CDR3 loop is CATSDPLPGVGADTQYF. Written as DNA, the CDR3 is TGTGCCACCAGTGATCCTTTACCGGGTGTTGGAGCAGATACGCAGTATTTT.

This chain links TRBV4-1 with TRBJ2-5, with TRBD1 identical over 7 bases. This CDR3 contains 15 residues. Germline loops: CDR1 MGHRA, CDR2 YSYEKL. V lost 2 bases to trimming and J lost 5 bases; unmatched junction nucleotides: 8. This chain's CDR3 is CASSQQQGIGETQYF. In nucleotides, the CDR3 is TGCGCCAGCAGCCAACAACAGGGGATTGGGGAGACCCAGTACTTC.

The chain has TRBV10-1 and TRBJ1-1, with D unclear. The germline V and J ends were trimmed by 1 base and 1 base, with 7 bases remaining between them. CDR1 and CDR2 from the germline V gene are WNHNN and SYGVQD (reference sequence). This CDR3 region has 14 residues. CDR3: CASSEWEGNTEAFF. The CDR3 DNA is TGCGCCAGCAGTGAGTGGGAGGGGAACACTGAAGCTTTCTTT.

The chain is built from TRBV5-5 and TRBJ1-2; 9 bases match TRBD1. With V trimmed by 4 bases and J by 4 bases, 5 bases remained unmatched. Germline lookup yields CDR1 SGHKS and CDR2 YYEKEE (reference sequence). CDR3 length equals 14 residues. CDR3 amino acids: CASSPGQGTYGYTF. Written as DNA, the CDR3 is TGTGCCAGCAGCCCTGGACAGGGGACCTATGGCTACACCTTC. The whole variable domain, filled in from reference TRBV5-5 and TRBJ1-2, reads DAGVTQSPTHLIKTRGQQVTLRCSPISGHKSVSWYQQVLGQGPQFIFQYYEKEERGRGNFPDRFSARQFPNYSSELNVNALLLGDSALYLCASSPGQGTYGYTFGSGTRLTVV.

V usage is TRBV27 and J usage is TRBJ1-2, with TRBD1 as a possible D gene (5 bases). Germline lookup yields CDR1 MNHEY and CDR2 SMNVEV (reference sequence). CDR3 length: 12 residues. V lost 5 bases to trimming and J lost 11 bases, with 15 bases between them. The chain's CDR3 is CASSTSQGRYTF. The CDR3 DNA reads TGTGCCAGCAGTACCAGCCAGGGCCGTTACACCTTC.

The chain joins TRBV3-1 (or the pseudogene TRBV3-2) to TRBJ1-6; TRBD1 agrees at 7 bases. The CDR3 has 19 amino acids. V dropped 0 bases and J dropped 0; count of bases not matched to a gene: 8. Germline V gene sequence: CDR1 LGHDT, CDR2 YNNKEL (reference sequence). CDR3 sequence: CASSQDRGLISSYNSPLHF. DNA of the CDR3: TGTGCCAGCAGCCAAGATAGGGGGCTGATTAGCTCCTATAATTCACCCCTCCACTTT.

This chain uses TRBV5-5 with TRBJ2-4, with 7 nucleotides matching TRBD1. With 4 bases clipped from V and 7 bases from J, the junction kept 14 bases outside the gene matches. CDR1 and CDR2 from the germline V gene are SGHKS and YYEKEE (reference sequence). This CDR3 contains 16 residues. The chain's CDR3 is CASSLSPQGQNNIQYF. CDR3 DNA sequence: TGTGCCAGCAGCCTTTCCCCACAGGGGCAAAATAACATTCAGTACTTC.

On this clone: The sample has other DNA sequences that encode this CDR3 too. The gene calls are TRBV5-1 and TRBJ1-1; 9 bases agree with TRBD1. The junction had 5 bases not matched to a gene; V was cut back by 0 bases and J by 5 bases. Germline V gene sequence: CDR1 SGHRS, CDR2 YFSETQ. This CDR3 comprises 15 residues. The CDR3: CASSLDHRGRTEAFF. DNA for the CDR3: TGCGCCAGCAGCTTGGATCACAGGGGGCGAACTGAAGCTTTCTTT.

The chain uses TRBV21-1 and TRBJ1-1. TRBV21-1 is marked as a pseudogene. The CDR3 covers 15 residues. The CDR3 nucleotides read TGTGCCAGCAGCATCAAGGGATTCGGGGACACTGAAGCTTTCTTT. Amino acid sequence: CASSIKGFGDTEAFF.